The 22 T cell receptor beta chains reported below all come from one sample, sequenced in a study of read filtering for tumor transcriptome and immune sequencing (dated by TCRdb to the early 2020s). The sample was run on an Illumina HiSeq 4000. TCR libraries were constructed from about 400 ng RNA using the Immunoverse kit, and molecular barcoded adaptors covering alpha/delta and beta/gamma chains were employed. In-frame beta chains were kept once TCRdb had trimmed the public reads at Q25 with fastp and called clones with MiXCR. Here each entry gathers all rows of one CDR3 protein and keeps the most common genes and DNA. The sample table shows more than 100,000 distinct CDR3 sequences, and approximately 13% are seen once. The leading ten clones occupy just under 8.5% of the sample. The material sequenced was a population of CD138-negative cells sorted from bone marrow. Sample cell subset or site, as interpreted from the label and publication: bone marrow mononuclear cells depleted of CD138+ plasma/myeloma cells by negative magnetic selection. The receptors were gathered from a donor older than 35 with multiple myeloma.

This clonotype has a count of ten or more. The chain combines TRBV4-2 with TRBJ1-5; D not certain. There are 18 residues in the CDR3. Between the trimmed V and J ends, which lost 0 bases and 3 bases, there was a span of 18 bases. Germline values: CDR1 LGHNA, CDR2 YNFKEQ. The CDR3 is CASSQDGPYSVFNQPQHF. DNA for the CDR3: TGTGCCAGCAGCCAAGATGGACCCTACAGCGTCTTCAATCAGCCCCAGCATTTT.

In this sample, this clonotype turned up many times. The chain couples TRBV30 to TRBJ2-7, with 9 positions matching TRBD2. In germline, CDR1 is GTSNPN, CDR2 SVGIG (reference sequence). The CDR3 extends over 20 amino acids. V gave up 0 bases and J gave up 5 bases; unmatched junction bases: 23. For the CDR3, the DNA is TGTGCCTGGAGTGTATACTCCAGGGGAGATCCTTTAGCGGGAGTCAACGAGCAGTACTTC. It yields the protein CAWSVYSRGDPLAGVNEQYF.

This clonotype was recorded at least ten times. The chain couples TRBV7-9 to TRBJ1-4, with unresolved D. The germline gives CDR1 SEHNR, CDR2 FQNEAQ (reference sequence). The CDR3 runs to 12 residues. V was trimmed by 3 bases and J by 13 bases, leaving 12 bases between them. The CDR3 region has the DNA TGTGCCAGCAGCTTCCCGGGAGAAGTACTGTTTTTT. Protein product: CASSFPGEVLFF.

As to this clonotype: Being one base from a much bigger clone, this may be a read error. The J gene is TRBJ1-5, the V gene TRBV27, with a weak D call TRBD1 (5 bases). The CDR3 spans 15 residues. V dropped 2 bases and J dropped 6 bases, with 14 bases sitting between them. From germline, CDR1 is MNHEY and CDR2 SMNVEV (reference sequence). CDR3 loop: CASSLMGVGSQPQHF. Written as DNA, the CDR3 is TGTGCCAGCAGTTTAATGGGGGTAGGCAGTCAGCCCCAGCATTTT.

Ten or more counts support this clonotype. The genes are TRBV19 and TRBJ2-1; D is ambiguous. Trimming took off 0 bases at V and 5 bases at J, with 14 bases between the two ends. Germline lookup yields CDR1 LNHDA and CDR2 SQIVND (reference sequence). This CDR3 spans 16 amino acids. The CDR3 DNA is TGTGCCAGTAGTATAGATGGAACCCCCTGGGACAATGAGCAGTTCTTC. This translates into CASSIDGTPWDNEQFF.

This clonotype was picked up many times. The chain links TRBV7-2 to TRBJ2-5, with D perhaps TRBD2 (5 bases). The V and J ends lost 5 bases and 4 bases respectively, with 14 bases between them. The CDR3 sequence is 14 residues long. Germline lookup yields CDR1 SGHTA and CDR2 FQGNSA. DNA of the CDR3: TGTGCCAGCAGCCGTAATGTGGGAGCAGAGACCCAGTACTTC. This encodes CASSRNVGAETQYF.

This clonotype was counted many times. The chain combines TRBV7-2 with TRBJ1-5; D is perhaps TRBD1 (6 bases). V was clipped by 0 bases and J by 7 bases, with 13 bases between them. The CDR3 covers 15 residues. Germline lookup yields CDR1 SGHTA and CDR2 FQGNSA. CDR3 in DNA: TGTGCCAGCAGCTTAGCCACAGGGCCGGGACAGCCCCAGCATTTT. This codes for CASSLATGPGQPQHF. Full variable domain (outside the CDR3, taken from reference TRBV7-2 and TRBJ1-5): GAGVSQSPSNKVTEKGKDVELRCDPISGHTALYWYRQSLGQGLEFLIYFQGNSAPDKSGLPSDRFSAERTGGSVSTLTIQRTQQEDSAVYLCASSLATGPGQPQHFGDGTRLSIL.

In this sample, this clonotype turned up many times. V usage is TRBV9 and J usage is TRBJ1-1; D might be TRBD1 (5 bases). The CDR3 has 14 residues. Trimming took off 0 bases at V and 4 bases at J, with 10 bases between the two ends. CDR1 and CDR2 (germline): SGDLS, YYNGEE. CDR3 protein: CASSVEGRGTEAFF. The CDR3 nucleotides read TGTGCCAGCAGCGTAGAGGGGAGGGGCACTGAAGCTTTCTTT.

This clonotype was observed many times. The V and J genes are TRBV10-3 and TRBJ2-1; 7 bases are a match to TRBD2. The V segment lost 4 bases and the J segment 6 bases; nucleotides outside the gene matches: 0. This CDR3 is 12 amino acids long. The germline gives CDR1 ENHRY, CDR2 SYGVKD. DNA for the CDR3: TGTGCCATCAGTGCGGGAGGCAATGAGCAGTTCTTC. Amino acids: CAISAGGNEQFF.

This clonotype showed up many times. J is TRBJ1-1 and V is TRBV12-3 or TRBV12-4; a possible D gene is TRBD1 (5 bases). Trimming cost V 1 base and J 6 bases, with 12 bases left between them. The CDR3 loop spans 14 amino acids. This CDR3 is CASSLGAGGPEAFF. The CDR3 DNA sequence: TGTGCCAGCAGTTTAGGGGCGGGGGGACCTGAAGCTTTCTTT.

Many counts were recorded for this clonotype. The chain combines TRBV5-1 with TRBJ2-3; no firm D call. The CDR3 sequence is 16 residues long. Germline CDR1 SGHRS, CDR2 YFSETQ. The V end lost 0 bases, the J end lost 0 bases, and 11 bases lay between the germline ends. The CDR3 bases are TGCGCCAGCAGCTTGGATGGGGTCCCTAGCACAGATACGCAGTATTTT. Amino acids: CASSLDGVPSTDTQYF.

Ten or more counts support this clonotype. J is TRBJ2-5 and V is TRBV20-1; TRBD2 agrees at 11 bases. Germline lookup yields CDR1 DFQATT and CDR2 SNEGSKA (reference sequence). CDR3 length: 13 residues. The CDR3 loop reads CSTLAGDRETQYF. The CDR3 DNA sequence: TGCAGCACACTAGCGGGAGATCGAGAGACCCAGTACTTC.

This clonotype was observed at least ten times. The genes are TRBV20-1 and TRBJ1-2, with 7 bases identical to TRBD1. The CDR3 is 11 amino acids. Trimming removed 3 bases from V and 6 bases from J; junction bases left unmatched: 1. Germline CDR1 reads DFQATT; CDR2 reads SNEGSKA (reference sequence). CDR3 in amino acids: CSASGTDGYTF. As DNA, the CDR3 is TGCAGTGCTAGCGGGACAGATGGCTACACCTTC.

The J gene is TRBJ2-5, the V gene TRBV2; 9 positions agree with TRBD1. Germline values: CDR1 SNHLY, CDR2 FYNNEI. Trimming took 8 bases from V and 2 from J; bases not matched to a gene: 0. This CDR3 comprises 12 residues. The CDR3 here is CASGTGQETQYF. CDR3 bases: TGTGCCAGCGGGACAGGGCAAGAGACCCAGTACTTC.

This clonotype has at least ten counts. This rearrangement joins TRBV19 to TRBJ2-7; the D is unclear. This CDR3 comprises 11 residues. Trimming pared 5 bases from V and 3 bases from J, leaving 5 bases between. Germline CDR1 is LNHDA and CDR2 is SQIVND (reference sequence). This CDR3 reads CASSWGYEQYF. The CDR3 DNA follows: TGTGCCAGTAGTTGGGGCTACGAGCAGTACTTC.

This clonotype was found many times. This sequence joins TRBV29-1 and TRBJ2-6, with 8 bases lining up with TRBD1. Per the germline V gene, CDR1 is SQVTM and CDR2 is ANQGSEA. The V segment lost 6 bases and the J segment 4 bases; nucleotides outside the gene matches: 5. The CDR3 runs 14 residues. In DNA, the CDR3 is TGCAGCGTGACAGGGGCAGGAGGGGCCAACGTCCTGACTTTC. Its protein product is CSVTGAGGANVLTF.

The sample holds many counts of this clonotype. The V and J genes are TRBV10-3 and TRBJ2-3; 9 bases are shared with TRBD1. Germline CDR1 and CDR2: ENHRY and SYGVKD. The CDR3 is 13 residues long. The V segment lost 6 bases and the J segment 3 bases; nucleotides outside the gene matches: 1. CDR3 sequence: CAIRGQGTDTQYF. For the CDR3, the DNA is TGTGCCATCAGGGGACAGGGTACAGATACGCAGTATTTT.

DNA for the CDR3: TGTGCCAGCAGCCGGCTGGGCGGGGAGCTGTTTTTT. It translates to CASSRLGGELFF. The chain carries TRBV6-5 and TRBJ2-2, with D uncertain. Germline loops: CDR1 MNHEY, CDR2 SVGAGI. This CDR3 region has 12 residues. The germline V and J ends were trimmed by 6 bases and 7 bases, with 9 bases remaining between them.

The chain joins TRBV7-9 to TRBJ2-2; 12 bases fit TRBD2. With V trimmed by 5 bases and J by 7 bases, 14 bases remained unmatched. The CDR3 spans 18 residues. The germline V gene encodes CDR1 SEHNR and CDR2 FQNEAQ (reference sequence). The CDR3 DNA follows: TGTGCCAGCAGCATTCATTGGACTAGCGGGGCTCCCGGCGGGGAGCTGTTTTTT. This codes for CASSIHWTSGAPGGELFF. The full variable domain, its missing parts supplied by reference TRBV7-9 and TRBJ2-2, is DTGVSQNPRHKITKRGQNVTFRCDPISEHNRLYWYRQTLGQGPEFLTYFQNEAQLEKSRLLSDRFSAERPKGSFSTLEIQRTEQGDSAMYLCASSIHWTSGAPGGELFFGEGSRLTVL.

This clonotype was recorded at least ten times. The rearrangement links TRBV29-1 to TRBJ2-1; no clear D. The CDR3 covers 14 residues. V lost 7 bases, J lost 6 bases, and 19 bases lay in between. CDR1 is SQVTM, CDR2 ANQGSEA, per germline. The CDR3 here is CSATRWDYRNEQFF. In DNA, the CDR3 is TGCAGCGCTACGCGCTGGGATTACCGCAATGAGCAGTTCTTC.

Of note for this clonotype: This may be a read error, as it is one base from a much larger clone. J is TRBJ2-4 and V is TRBV7-2, with 11 bases that match TRBD2. Per the germline V gene, CDR1 is SGHTA and CDR2 is FQGNSA. The CDR3 has 15 residues. The CDR3: CARRPLAGAKYIQYF. Here the CDR3 DNA reads TGTGCCCGCAGGCCACTAGCGGGAGCTAAGTACATTCAGTACTTC.

Regarding this clonotype: Being one base from a much bigger clone, this may be a read error. The V gene is TRBV24-1, the J gene TRBJ2-2; D remains ambiguous. Looked up from germline, CDR1 is KGHDR and CDR2 is SFDVKD. V gave up 0 bases and J gave up 7 bases, with 11 bases separating them. The CDR3 runs 15 residues. The chain's CDR3 is CATSDLNQARGELFF. The CDR3 region has the DNA TGTGCCACCAGTGATTTGAACCAAGCTCGCGGGGAGCTGTTTTTT.